The following is a T cell receptor beta chain sequence with its context. Data came from immunoSEQ multiplex PCR; TCRdb stores just in-frame clones and leaves some out. Among approximately 500,000 clones, 85% to 90% were seen once, and the ten largest hold 1.5% to 2%. These data originate in a study of blood T cell repertoires in COVID-19. Study-level information: Both acute and convalescent COVID-19 samples were obtained from the United States, Italy and Spain.

Germline values: CDR1 SGHDT, CDR2 YYEEEE. The CDR3 extends over 16 amino acids. The trim removed 5 bases at V and 0 bases at J, leaving 6 bases unmatched. The TCR comes from a woman in her 40s who had recovered from COVID-19. Sequenced: PBMCs or T cells enriched from blood (not recorded which). V and J are TRBV5-6 and TRBJ2-2, with 8 positions matching TRBD1. The CDR3 bases are TGTGCCAGCAGTCCCGACAGGGGCGCGAACACCGGGGAGCTGTTTTTT. It translates to CASSPDRGANTGELFF.